This is a list of T cell receptor beta chains from one sample in a study of monozygotic twins with inflammatory bowel disease. For each CDR3 protein, TCRdb gives one entry from its re-call of the 5' RACE reads, without DNA. With 400,000 or so distinct CDR3 sequences in the sample, the ten largest clones hold about 2.2%. Input material: blood. All receptors come from a human donor with ulcerative colitis or Crohn's disease, or a healthy co-twin of an affected twin (not recorded which). CDR3s include the opening cysteine and the closing phenylalanine or tryptophan.

TRBV12-3/TRBV12-4,TRBJ1-1,CASSLDGTRGTEAFF
TRBV11-2,TRBJ2-3,CASSYGLATDTQYF
TRBV28,TRBJ2-7,CASTPSGSGSYEQYF
TRBV7-2,TRBJ1-4,CASKGQRGNNEKLFF
TRBV4-1,TRBJ2-3,CASSQVVTATDTQYF
TRBV2,TRBJ2-5,CASKFGGQETQYF
TRBV7-2,TRBJ2-5,CASSLARLAGSETQYF
TRBV5-1,TRBJ1-1,CASSQVQGRATEAFF
TRBV5-4,TRBJ1-4,CASSLALGQDEKLFF
TRBV20-1,TRBJ2-3,CSAGTSGGAGDTQYF
TRBV7-9,TRBJ1-6,CASRPGLPNSPLHF
TRBV5-1,TRBJ1-1,CASSASVGRGNTEAFF
TRBV27,TRBJ1-1,CASSPRGITEAFF
TRBV5-6,TRBJ1-1,CASSWDRATEAFF
TRBV4-2,TRBJ1-1,CASSQDWDIEAFF
TRBV30,TRBJ2-7,CAWSLTAGGPYEQYF
TRBV18,TRBJ1-2,CASSPPGAATSLGYTF
TRBV7-9,TRBJ1-2,CASSYQGNGYTF
TRBV27,TRBJ1-1,CASSFMGNTEAFF
TRBV11-3,TRBJ1-1,CASSFEVGTEAFF
TRBV12-3/TRBV12-4,TRBJ1-1,CAIAQGAGGAFF
TRBV11-2,TRBJ2-7,CASSFARVLAEQYF
TRBV18,TRBJ2-2,CASSPQRTGELFF
TRBV28,TRBJ1-5,CAIDGYNQPQHF
TRBV5-1,TRBJ1-5,CASSLGVGGNQPQHF
TRBV7-9,TRBJ2-5,CASQRKQGAQQETQYF
TRBV7-2,TRBJ2-3,CATTLAILRDTQYF
TRBV7-9,TRBJ2-2,CASSSHTGELFF
TRBV7-2,TRBJ2-6,CASSFIILAAGANVLTF
TRBV3-1,TRBJ1-5,CASSLGEYQPQHF
TRBV29-1,TRBJ2-1,CSAVPGPEYNEQFF
TRBV28,TRBJ2-1,CASSPTAPSRRSYNEQFF
TRBV7-2,TRBJ2-7,CASSLAITSGGPEQYF
TRBV7-2,TRBJ2-1,CASSFFGTNEQFF
TRBV29-1,TRBJ2-5,CSAPDRGETQYF
TRBV7-9,TRBJ2-7,CASSLSGREAYEQYF
TRBV4-2,TRBJ1-2,CASSPSGTDPYGYTF
TRBV3-1,TRBJ2-7,CASSPVQGAGEQYF
TRBV3-1,TRBJ2-3,CASSQDGAARTQYF
TRBV4-2,TRBJ1-5,CASSQDLPRDGNQPQHF
TRBV28,TRBJ2-4,CASSLPSGSDIQYF
TRBV5-1,TRBJ1-2,CASRSGNGYTF
TRBV28,TRBJ1-1,CASSFGQEDTEAFF
TRBV18,TRBJ2-7,CASSQTVTDSYEQYF
TRBV20-1,TRBJ2-1,CSAILVRGGIYNEQFF
TRBV30,TRBJ1-4,CAWRPGLIGEKLFF
TRBV6-2/TRBV6-3,TRBJ2-5,CASSYVSMIGAQETQYF
TRBV6-5,TRBJ1-1,CVSSYGQGAFF
TRBV7-3,TRBJ2-1,CASSLSSAGDKDEQFF
TRBV6-2/TRBV6-3,TRBJ2-1,CASSFLAGGNEQFF
TRBV14,TRBJ1-4,CASSQEFNSALGEKLFF